This T cell receptor beta chain was documented in a study of T cell changes during pregnancy in multiple sclerosis. Clones were read by immunoSEQ multiplex PCR, and TCRdb kept only the in-frame ones, dropping some. The table records tens of thousands of clones, around nine tenths of them present only once. Germline lookup yields CDR1 LGHNA and CDR2 YNFKEQ. The CDR3 covers 16 residues. Between the trimmed V and J ends, which lost 0 bases and 1 base, there was a span of 12 bases. V is TRBV4-2 and J is TRBJ1-1, with D hard to call. This receptor was identified in a female donor with multiple sclerosis, enrolled in a pregnancy study. The sample in question was peripheral blood, obtained before pregnancy. The CDR3 spells CASSQELPAANTEAFF. The DNA of the CDR3 is TGTGCCAGCAGCCAAGAACTTCCAGCGGCGAACACTGAAGCTTTCTTT.